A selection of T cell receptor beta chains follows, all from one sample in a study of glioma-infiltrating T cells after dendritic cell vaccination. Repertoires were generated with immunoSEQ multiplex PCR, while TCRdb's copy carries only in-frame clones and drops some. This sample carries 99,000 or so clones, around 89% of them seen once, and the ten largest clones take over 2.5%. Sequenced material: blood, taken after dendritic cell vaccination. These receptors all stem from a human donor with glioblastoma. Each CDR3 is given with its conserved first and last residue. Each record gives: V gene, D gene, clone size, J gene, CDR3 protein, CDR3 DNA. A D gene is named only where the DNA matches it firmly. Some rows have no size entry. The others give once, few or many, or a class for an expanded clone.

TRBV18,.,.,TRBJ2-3,CASSPVAAQTTDTQYF,TGTGCCAGCTCACCGGTTGCGGCCCAGACTACAGATACGCAGTATTTT
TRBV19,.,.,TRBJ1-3,CASSMGGNTIYF,TGTGCCAGTAGTATGGGCGGAAACACCATATATTTT
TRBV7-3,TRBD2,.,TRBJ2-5,CASSPTGLAPETQYF,TGTGCCAGCAGCCCAACGGGACTAGCTCCGGAGACCCAGTACTTC
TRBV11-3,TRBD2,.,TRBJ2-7,CASSLSGSSYEQYF,TGTGCCAGCAGCTTAAGCGGGAGCTCCTACGAGCAGTACTTC
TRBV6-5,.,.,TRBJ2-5,CASSRTGIILETQYF,TGTGCCAGCAGCCGTACGGGTATTATCCTAGAGACCCAGTACTTC
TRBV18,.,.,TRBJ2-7,CASSPTPGGPYEQYF,TGTGCCAGCTCACCTACCCCGGGGGGCCCCTACGAGCAGTACTTC
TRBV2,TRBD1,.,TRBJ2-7,CASSVLVSTRAGQGYEQYF,TGTGCCAGCAGTGTTCTAGTGTCCACCCGAGCGGGACAGGGTTACGAGCAGTACTTC
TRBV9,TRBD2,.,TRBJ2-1,CASSLTSGESYNEQFF,TGTGCCAGCAGCTTAACTAGCGGGGAGTCCTACAATGAGCAGTTCTTC
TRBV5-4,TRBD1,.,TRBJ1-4,CASSPGGVQNEKLFF,TGTGCCAGCAGCCCAGGGGGAGTACAGAATGAAAAACTGTTTTTT
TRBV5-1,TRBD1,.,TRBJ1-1,CASSAGTGGTEAFF,TGCGCCAGCAGCGCCGGGACAGGGGGCACTGAAGCTTTCTTT
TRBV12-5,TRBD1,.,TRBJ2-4,CAREVGGVQYF,TGTGCTAGGGAAGTAGGGGGCGTTCAGTACTTC
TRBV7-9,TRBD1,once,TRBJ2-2,CASSRGPPGQGDTGELFF,TGTGCCAGCAGTCGTGGCCCCCCGGGACAGGGGGACACCGGGGAGCTGTTTTTT
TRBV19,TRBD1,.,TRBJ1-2,CASTRDRGDYGYTF,TGTGCCAGTACCCGGGACAGGGGCGACTATGGCTACACCTTC
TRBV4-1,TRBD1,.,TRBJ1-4,CASSQDADRGRNEKLFF,TGCGCCAGCAGCCAAGATGCGGACAGGGGAAGGAATGAAAAACTGTTTTTT
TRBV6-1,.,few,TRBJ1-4,CASSDGGAGKLFF,TGTGCCAGCAGTGATGGTGGTGCAGGAAAACTGTTTTTT
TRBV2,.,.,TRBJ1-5,CASSWDNNQPQHF,TGTGCCAGCAGTTGGGACAACAATCAGCCCCAGCATTTT
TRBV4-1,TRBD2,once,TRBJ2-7,CASSQPAGLAGVMYEQYF,TGCGCCAGCAGCCAACCGGCGGGACTAGCGGGAGTGATGTACGAGCAGTACTTC
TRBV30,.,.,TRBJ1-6,CAWSTQRNSPLHF,TGTGCCTGGAGTACCCAGAGGAATTCCCCCCTCCACTTT
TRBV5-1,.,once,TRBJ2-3,CASSFYGGTFLDTQYF,TGCGCCAGCAGCTTTTACGGCGGGACCTTTCTGGATACGCAGTATTTT
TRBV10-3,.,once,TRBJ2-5,CAVQGSQETQYF,TGTGCCGTCCAGGGTTCCCAAGAGACCCAGTACTTC
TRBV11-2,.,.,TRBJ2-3,CASSPQLGSTQYF,TGTGCCAGCAGCCCTCAACTGGGGAGTACGCAGTATTTT
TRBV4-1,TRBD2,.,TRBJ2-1,CASSQGGLLVTRGNEQFF,TGCGCCAGCAGCCAAGGGGGACTACTCGTAACTCGGGGAAATGAGCAGTTCTTC
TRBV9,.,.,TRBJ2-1,CASSVAGEDNEQFF,TGTGCCAGCAGCGTAGCGGGAGAAGACAATGAGCAGTTCTTC
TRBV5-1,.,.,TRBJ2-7,CASSLGQGSSYEQYF,TGCGCCAGCAGCTTGGGTCAGGGGAGCTCCTACGAGCAGTACTTC
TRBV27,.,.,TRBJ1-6,CASSLPGGLNNSPLHF,TGTGCCAGCAGTTTACCGGGGGGCTTGAATAATTCACCCCTCCACTTT
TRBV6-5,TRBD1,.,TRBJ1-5,CASSPGTDYNQPQHF,TGTGCCAGCAGCCCCGGGACAGACTACAATCAGCCCCAGCATTTT
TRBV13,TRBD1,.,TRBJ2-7,CASSQTGQLSYEQYF,TGTGCCAGCAGCCAAACGGGACAGCTCTCCTACGAGCAGTACTTC
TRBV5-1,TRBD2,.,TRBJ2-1,CASSQTSGAYNEQFF,TGCGCCAGCAGCCAGACTAGCGGAGCCTACAATGAGCAGTTCTTC
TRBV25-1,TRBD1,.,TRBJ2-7,CATEDRASYEQYF,TGTGCCACCGAGGACAGGGCATCCTACGAGCAGTACTTC
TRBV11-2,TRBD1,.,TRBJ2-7,CASSMGQGVAYEQYF,TGTGCCAGCAGCATGGGACAGGGGGTCGCCTACGAGCAGTACTTC
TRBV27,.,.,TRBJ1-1,CASSTPNTEAFF,TGTGCCAGCAGTACACCAAACACTGAAGCTTTCTTT
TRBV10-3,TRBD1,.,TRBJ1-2,CAISEGQGFGYTF,TGTGCCATCAGTGAGGGACAGGGGTTTGGCTACACCTTC
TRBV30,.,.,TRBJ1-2,CAWNREANYGYTF,TGTGCCTGGAACAGGGAAGCTAACTATGGCTACACCTTC
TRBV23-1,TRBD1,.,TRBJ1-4,CASNHVRDRSNEKLFF,TGCGCCAGCAATCACGTTCGGGACAGGAGTAATGAAAAACTGTTTTTT
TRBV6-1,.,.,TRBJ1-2,CASTQTANSNYGYTF,TGTGCCAGCACCCAGACAGCGAACTCTAACTATGGCTACACCTTC
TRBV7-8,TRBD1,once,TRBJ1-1,CASSFSGGRNTEAFF,TGTGCCAGCAGCTTCTCAGGGGGGCGGAACACTGAAGCTTTCTTT
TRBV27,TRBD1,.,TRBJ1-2,CASRRTGRIYGYTF,TGTGCCAGCCGTCGGACAGGGCGAATCTATGGCTACACCTTC